This T cell receptor (beta chain) is drawn from a study of long-term antiretroviral therapy in people with HIV (dated by TCRdb to between 2020 and 2023). Broadly, across the study: The earliest samples were collected approximately a decade before the 2015 WHO recommendation for immediate ART, a period when ART was typically delayed until CD4 counts fell. A total of roughly 200 cryopreserved PBMC samples came from approximately 30 adults with confirmed HIV infection and were collected serially over a mean of roughly six years (range 1-12). No cross-contamination during QIAcube processing was shown when test extractions of a monoclonal T-cell line were performed alongside 25 to 35 polyclonal samples. A retrospective serial study tested whether ART initiation and durable HIV suppression were associated with changes in peripheral blood TRB repertoire composition and diversity. Among the 30 or so participants with HIV, about a dozen were female.

Only a few counts were recorded for this clone. This receptor's antigen is unknown. One base away there is no much larger clone; base qualities are not given. The immunoSEQ hsTCRB v3.0 assay was used at survey level resolution for TRB variable region sequencing. A depth of roughly 35,000-55,000 T-cell genomes per sample was targeted for TRB sequencing. An Illumina MiSeq with a v3 150-cycle kit was used to sequence the pooled TRB libraries. The authors' pipeline ran thus. Repertoire analysis ran in R within a reproducible Nextflow workflow covering QC, data transformation and analysis. LymphoSeq2, an R package for AIRR-Seq data exploration, was used to implement custom analyses. Four samples yielding fewer than 5000 total TRB sequences were excluded, leaving about 190 analyzed HIV repertoires. Among the roughly 190 retained HIV repertoires, roughly 60 were collected before ART initiation and approximately 130 were collected after ART initiation. Each repertoire was downsampled to 5000 TRB nucleotide sequences, and summary statistics were averaged across 100 downsampling iterations. Only TRB sequences with CDR3 regions of at least seven amino acids were retained for analysis. Diversity was assessed using a clonality score derived from Shannon entropy and using the Gini coefficient. In the repertoire networks, any two of the top 5000 CDR3 amino acid sequences were connected whenever the two sequences differed by an edit distance of one. For TRB CDR3 amino acid sequences, antigen specificity groups and MHC restriction were predicted with GLIPH2. To flag known CMV, EBV, HIV or tissue antigen associations, CDR3 amino acid sequences were matched against VDJdb and McPAS-TCR. Pre-ART, post-ART and control groups were compared with Wilcoxon signed-rank tests and Holm-Bonferroni correction. In TCRdb, the immuneACCESS table is reduced to in-frame sequences with V and J assigned. These tables do not hold every clone; where another copy was compared, an unresolved V gene accounts for under half, and the others remain unexplained. The DNA gave D and trimming, while V, J and clone size come from that table. The sample includes about 16,000 clones, with approximately 75% observed a single time. The ten biggest clones cover around 15% of the sample.

General findings and caveats noted by the study authors: Compared with controls, HIV repertoires had narrower CDR3 length ranges, and the network structure pointed to an antigen-experienced repertoire that shifted only slightly toward naive after ART. No data were available on ART adherence, viral resistance or therapy changes, limiting inferences about post-ART repertoire changes. Expanded TRB clones identified before ART initiation dominated the repertoire across all time points, though the dominance fluctuated and decreased in many PLHIV after ART. Because cell numbers in pre-ART samples were limited, unsorted PBMC were profiled instead of sorted CD4+ and CD8+ T cells. Owing to limited PBMC availability, only the TCR beta chain was sequenced, without alpha chain pairing. The samples span the years 2004 to 2017, and the ART regimens used at that time may not be as effective as current regimens. Starting ART was linked to a significant rise in TRB diversity, yet even with long-term ART the diversity remained significantly lower than in transplant donor controls.

Participants were included only if at least one PBMC sample before ART initiation and at least two post-ART samples were available. Treatment was received in the United States of America by all participants with HIV. Before DNA extraction, cryopreserved samples containing 1-10 million PBMC were thawed and washed. At the time of the earliest PBMC sample, participants with HIV were aged between about 20 and 54 years. PBMC samples were contributed by each participant from 1-4 timepoints before ART initiation and 2-8 timepoints after ART initiation, with a median of 7 samples. For every participant, serial HIV viral load, CD4+ T-cell count, ART history and demographic data were obtained. Using a Qiagen kit on a QIAcube, genomic DNA was extracted from unsorted PBMC, with samples processed in batches of 12. This clonotype was obtained from a woman in her 50s with HIV. The input for sequencing was unsorted PBMCs, taken 1.5 years before starting antiretroviral therapy.

The bases are TGTGCCAGCAGCCCTACGAGGGCAGGGGATGGCTACACCTTC. Translated, it gives CASSPTRAGDGYTF. The chain is made from TRBV6-5 and TRBJ1-2; 6 matching bases give a weak D call of TRBD1. As encoded in the germline V gene, CDR1 is MNHEY while CDR2 is SVGAGI. The CDR3 has 14 amino acids, counting the end cysteine and phenylalanine. The read is trimmed to its CDR3 DNA, 42 bases read in frame from base 1. V lost 6 bases and J lost 6 bases; the stretch between them is 17 bases long.